The next 15 T cell receptor beta chains were all read from a single sample in a study of beta chain features in type 1 diabetes. Expressed TCRB transcripts got sequenced, as all isolated RNA was reverse transcribed. The table came from immunoSEQ multiplex PCR; TCRdb's copy has only in-frame clones and leaves some out. The sample includes approximately 140,000 clones, 6.5% to 8.5% seen only once; the top ten take about 1.4%. Sequencing was performed on central memory CD4+ T cells from blood. Receptors originate from a woman in her 30s in good health.

This clone was recorded at least ten times. The chain is built from TRBV7-8 and TRBJ2-5, with 7 bases matching TRBD1. The germline V gene has CDR1 SGHVS and CDR2 FQNEAQ. The CDR3 covers 15 residues. The junction had 10 bases not matched to a gene; V was cut back by 2 bases and J by 7 bases. Here the CDR3 reads CASSLSGTGVVTQYF. The CDR3 region has the DNA TGTGCCAGCAGCTTAAGCGGAACAGGGGTAGTGACCCAGTACTTC.

The gene calls are TRBV6-1 and TRBJ2-3; 8 bases line up with TRBD1. V lost 5 bases to trimming and J lost 4 bases; unmatched junction nucleotides: 8. Germline V CDR1 and CDR2: MNHNS, SASEGT. The CDR3 consists of 15 residues. CDR3 region: CASSTTGVLSDTQYF. DNA of the CDR3: TGTGCCAGCAGTACGACAGGGGTACTATCAGATACGCAGTATTTT.

This clone was seen only a few times. The chain carries TRBV15 and TRBJ1-1, with D possibly matching TRBD1 (5 bases). Trimming pared 8 bases from V and 5 bases from J, leaving 18 bases between. This CDR3 region has 14 residues. Germline CDR1 reads LNHNV; CDR2 reads YYDKDF (reference sequence). Here the CDR3 DNA reads TGTGCCACCGGGTCGCTGGGGCGCGGTACTGAAGCTTTCTTT. It specifies CATGSLGRGTEAFF.

In this sample, this clone turned up a few times. V and J are TRBV19 and TRBJ2-2; tentatively, D is TRBD2 (6 bases). CDR1 is LNHDA and CDR2 is SQIVND in the germline V gene (reference sequence). The CDR3 totals 18 residues. Trimming shortened V by 3 bases and J by 2 bases, and 19 bases separated the two germline ends. DNA of the CDR3: TGTGCCAGTAGTATGGAGGGTTCGGACTACCGAAACACCGGGGAGCTGTTTTTT. This sequence encodes CASSMEGSDYRNTGELFF.

Only a few counts were recorded for this clone. This chain joins TRBV6-5 and TRBJ1-5; maybe TRBD1 (6 bases). Trimming took off 2 bases at V and 5 bases at J, with 10 bases between the two ends. In germline, CDR1 is MNHEY, CDR2 SVGAGI. This CDR3 contains 14 residues. CDR3 sequence: CASSYEQGYQPQHF. The DNA of the CDR3 is TGTGCCAGCAGTTACGAGCAGGGGTATCAGCCCCAGCATTTT.

The genes are TRBV5-6 and TRBJ2-5, with 8 bases matching TRBD2. Per the germline V gene, CDR1 is SGHDT and CDR2 is YYEEEE. The length of the CDR3 is 16 residues. Trimming took 3 bases from V and 2 from J; bases not matched to a gene: 9. CDR3 sequence (DNA): TGTGCCAGCAGCTCGCTCACTAGCGGATTACAAGAGACCCAGTACTTC. Translation: CASSSLTSGLQETQYF.

This clone was seen a handful of times. The CDR3 coding sequence is TGCGCCAGCAGCCAAGCCTGGCAGACTGTGAACACTGAAGCTTTCTTT. Its protein product is CASSQAWQTVNTEAFF. This chain links TRBV4-3 with TRBJ1-1; D is uncertain. This CDR3 is 16 amino acids long. Germline V lookup: CDR1 LGHNA, CDR2 YSLEER. Trimming stripped 1 base from V and 0 bases from J, with 12 bases between.

The J gene is TRBJ2-3, the V gene TRBV7-2; 7 bases align to TRBD2. This CDR3 is built from 14 residues. V dropped 7 bases and J dropped 2; count of bases not matched to a gene: 6. CDR1 SGHTA and CDR2 FQGNSA come from the germline V gene. The CDR3 is CASKGTISTDTQYF. The CDR3 nucleotides read TGTGCCAGCAAGGGGACTATTTCCACAGATACGCAGTATTTT.

J is TRBJ2-3 and V is TRBV5-8; D not certain. The V and J ends lost 4 bases and 6 bases respectively, with 6 bases between them. There are 11 residues in the CDR3. Germline assignment: CDR1 SGHTS and CDR2 YDEGEE. For the CDR3, the DNA is TGTGCCAGCAGCCATGCGGATACGCAGTATTTT. It encodes CASSHADTQYF.

V gene TRBV25-1 combines with J gene TRBJ1-1; no reliable D call. V lost 3 bases and J 0 bases, leaving 5 bases between the germline ends. The CDR3 spans 13 residues. Germline V gene sequence: CDR1 MGHDK, CDR2 SYGVNS. The CDR3 sequence is CASSEFMNTEAFF. CDR3 sequence (DNA): TGTGCCAGCAGTGAGTTTATGAACACTGAAGCTTTCTTT.

This chain uses TRBV7-9 with TRBJ2-1, with unresolved D. CDR3 length: 14 residues. V gave up 0 bases and J gave up 5 bases, with 8 bases separating them. The germline V gene has CDR1 SEHNR and CDR2 FQNEAQ (reference sequence). The CDR3 spells CASSLAGRNNEQFF. Here the CDR3 DNA reads TGTGCCAGCAGCTTAGCGGGCAGAAACAATGAGCAGTTCTTC.

This chain joins TRBV7-9 and TRBJ2-7; a weak D match, TRBD2 (6 bases). Germline V gives CDR1 SEHNR, CDR2 FQNEAQ (reference sequence). The CDR3 totals 14 residues. Trimming left V 1 base short and J 3 bases short, with 10 bases between. The CDR3 region is CASSLVASVYEQYF. CDR3 sequence (DNA): TGTGCCAGCAGCTTAGTGGCTAGCGTCTACGAGCAGTACTTC.

V usage is TRBV19 and J usage is TRBJ2-1, with a weak D call TRBD1 (5 bases). CDR1 and CDR2 (germline): LNHDA, SQIVND (reference sequence). V shed 4 bases and J shed 5 bases, with 18 bases lying between them. This CDR3 contains 16 residues. The CDR3 DNA follows: TGTGCCAGTAGTACCCCCGAAGGGGTCAGAAACAATGAGCAGTTCTTC. The encoded protein is CASSTPEGVRNNEQFF.

This clone was detected only a few times. The chain combines TRBV11-2 with TRBJ2-3; 9 nucleotides agree with TRBD2. Losses at the gene ends were 8 bases for V and 8 bases for J; bases not matched to a gene: 23. This CDR3 is built from 18 residues. Germline CDR1 is SGHAT and CDR2 is FQNNGV. Here the CDR3 DNA reads TGTGCCAGCCATCCCACTTTAATTAGCGGGAGACCGGGCGGTACGCAGTATTTT. It codes for CASHPTLISGRPGGTQYF. The whole variable domain, remainder taken from reference TRBV11-2 and TRBJ2-3, is EAGVAQSPRYKIIEKRQSVAFWCNPISGHATLYWYQQILGQGPKLLIQFQNNGVVDDSQLPKDRFSAERLKGVDSTLKIQPAKLEDSAVYLCASHPTLISGRPGGTQYFGPGTRLTVL.

This clone was observed a few times. A read error may account for a junction end that differs from germline. Other DNA sequences in this sample translate to the same CDR3. The rearrangement links TRBV5-4 to TRBJ2-7, with TRBD2 matching 8 bases. Germline V gives CDR1 SGHNT, CDR2 YYREEE (reference sequence). The CDR3 sequence is 14 residues long. The CDR3 loop is CASSEGSGSYEQYF. CDR3 nucleotide sequence: TGCGCCAGCAGCGAGGGAAGCGGGAGCTACGAGCAGTACTTC.